This record looks at one T cell receptor (beta chain) sequence and its context. Its target is not known. Cells sorted as Tregs were CD4+, CD25+ and CD127-/low. Broader study findings: Greatest tumor Treg TCR overlap was with tumor naive CD4+ cells. In terms of TCR gene usage, tumor memory CD4+ T cells clustered together with blood and lymph node memory CD4+ cells, as well as with lymph node naive CD4+ cells.

After constant-region reverse-primer amplification, full-length variable regions underwent semi-nested PCR with Nested Universal Primer A. TCRdb processed the 5' RACE reads anew with MiXCR; each CDR3 protein has one entry. The table lists about 57,000 distinct CDR3 sequences, less than 30% of them singletons. The CDR3 is 15 residues long. V gave up 4 bases and J gave up 0 bases, with 11 bases separating them. In germline, CDR1 is SGHRS, CDR2 YFSETQ. Input material: tumor-infiltrating Tregs sorted from the breast tumor. This chain links TRBV5-1 with TRBJ1-3; D remains unclear. This TCR came from a female donor with breast cancer. The CDR3 bases are TGCGCCAGCAGCCCGACACCGAGCTCTGGAAACACCATATATTTT. Encoded protein: CASSPTPSSGNTIYF.